This TCR beta chain was profiled in a study of blood T cells in healthy people across ages. Findings of the study overall: A greater number of naive CD4+ cells and higher diversity distinguished long-lived donors from aged donors. PBMCs went unsorted, and a conclusive naive versus antigen-experienced comparison was therefore prevented.

Through a sample-barcoded 5' primer and a J-beta primer mix, a second PCR was run for roughly 6 to 11 cycles. TCRdb reprocessed the 5' RACE reads via MiXCR and lists one record per CDR3 protein. Of some 1.1 million distinct CDR3 sequences detected, around two fifths appear once; the ten largest clones hold over 10%. Trimming stripped 6 bases from V and 2 bases from J, with 15 bases between. Germline CDR1 LGHDT, CDR2 YNNKEL (reference sequence). CDR3 length: 15 residues. Details on this clonotype: Its matching antigen is unknown.

The chain employs TRBV3-1 and TRBJ2-3; D is unclear. The sequence came from a man aged 18 to 30 in good health. Sample: blood. The CDR3 coding sequence is TGTGCCAGCAGATCCGACTCCCCCTACACAGATACGCAGTATTTT. Translating it yields CASRSDSPYTDTQYF.